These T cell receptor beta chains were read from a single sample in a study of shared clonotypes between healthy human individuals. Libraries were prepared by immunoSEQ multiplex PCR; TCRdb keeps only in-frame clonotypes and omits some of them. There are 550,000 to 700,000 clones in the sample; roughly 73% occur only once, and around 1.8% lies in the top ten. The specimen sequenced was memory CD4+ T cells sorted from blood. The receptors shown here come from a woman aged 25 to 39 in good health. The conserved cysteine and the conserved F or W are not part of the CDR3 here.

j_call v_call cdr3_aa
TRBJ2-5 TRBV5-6 ASSLAPDRQETQY
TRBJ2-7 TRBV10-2 ASSESGSSYEQY
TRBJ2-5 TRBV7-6 ASSRPSRGRVQETQY
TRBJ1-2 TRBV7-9 ASSSIPGGDNYGYT
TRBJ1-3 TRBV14 ASSQAHPIY
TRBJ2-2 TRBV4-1 ASSLRDLRGGELF
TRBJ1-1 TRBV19 ASSIGGGRTEAF
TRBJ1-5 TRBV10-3 AISESGGRLGQPQH
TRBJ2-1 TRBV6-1 ASSVRLDGGYNEQF
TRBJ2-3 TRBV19 ASSRRGQNTFTDTQY
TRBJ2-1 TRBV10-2 ASRAAVSEQF
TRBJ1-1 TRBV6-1 ASIWIGRGNTEAF
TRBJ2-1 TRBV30 AWSPGGTSGSRDEQF
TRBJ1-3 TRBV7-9 ASSQDRASGNTIY
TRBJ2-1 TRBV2 ASSWTAGPSEQF
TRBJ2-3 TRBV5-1 ASSLKGLTDTQY
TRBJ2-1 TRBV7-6 ASSLELLSYNEQF
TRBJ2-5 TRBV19 ASSIGASRTPQY
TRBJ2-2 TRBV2 ASSGGTAGLF
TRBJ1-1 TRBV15 ATSRRGNTEAF
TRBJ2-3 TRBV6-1 ASSGGLGGGDGGQY
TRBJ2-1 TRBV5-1 ASSLASASYNEQF
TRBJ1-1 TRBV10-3 AISDPGGASTEAF
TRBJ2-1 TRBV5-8 ASRSPSRPNEQF
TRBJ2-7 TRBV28 ASSFRDRGTYEQY
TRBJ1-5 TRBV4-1 ASSQMVGDGGGTLEPQH
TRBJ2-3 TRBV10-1 ASSEGGTDTQY
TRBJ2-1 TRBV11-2 ASSLAGGEQF
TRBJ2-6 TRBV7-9 ASTAGPGANVLT